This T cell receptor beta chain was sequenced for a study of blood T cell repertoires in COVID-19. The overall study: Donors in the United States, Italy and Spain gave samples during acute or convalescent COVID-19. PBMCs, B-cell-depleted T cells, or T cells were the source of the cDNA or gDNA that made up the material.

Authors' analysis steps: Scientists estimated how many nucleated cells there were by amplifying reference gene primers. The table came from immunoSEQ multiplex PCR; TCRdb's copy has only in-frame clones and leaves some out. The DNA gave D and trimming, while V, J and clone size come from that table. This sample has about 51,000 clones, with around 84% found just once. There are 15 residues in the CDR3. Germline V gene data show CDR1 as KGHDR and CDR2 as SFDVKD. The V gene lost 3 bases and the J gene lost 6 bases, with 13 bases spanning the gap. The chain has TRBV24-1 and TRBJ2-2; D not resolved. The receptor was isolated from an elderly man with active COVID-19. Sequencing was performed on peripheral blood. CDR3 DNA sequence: TGTGCCACCAGTGATCTACAGACCCGGTCCGGGGAGCTGTTTTTT. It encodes CATSDLQTRSGELFF.